A selection of T cell receptor beta chains follows, all from one sample in a study of early T cells in non-severe SARS-CoV-2 infection. TCRdb reanalysed the 5' RACE reads using MiXCR and keeps one entry per CDR3 protein. The sample shows roughly 100,000 distinct CDR3 sequences, 12% to 15% of them seen only once. Material: whole blood. Receptor source: an adult who was a healthcare worker with PCR-confirmed SARS-CoV-2 infection or an uninfected control (not recorded which). Both conserved end residues are part of each CDR3. Each record gives: clone size, J gene, D gene, V gene, CDR3 DNA, CDR3 protein. D genes are given only for firm matches. The size field is filled for only some rows; it gives once, few, many or a size class.

clone size: few
J gene: TRBJ1-5
D gene: -
V gene: TRBV7-8
CDR3 DNA: TGTGCCAGCAGCCAAGGACGGAATCAGCCCCAGCATTTT
CDR3 protein: CASSQGRNQPQHF

clone size: many
J gene: TRBJ1-1
D gene: -
V gene: TRBV10-3
CDR3 DNA: TGTGCCACCGAAACAGGAATGAACACTGAAGCTTTCTTT
CDR3 protein: CATETGMNTEAFF

clone size: few
J gene: TRBJ1-2
D gene: -
V gene: TRBV6-5
CDR3 DNA: TGTGCCAGCAGTTACTCGAACAACTATGGCTACACCTTC
CDR3 protein: CASSYSNNYGYTF

clone size: few
J gene: TRBJ2-5
D gene: -
V gene: TRBV10-3
CDR3 DNA: TGTGCCATCAGTGAGTCGTGGAATAGCGTGGCCTCCCAGTACTTC
CDR3 protein: CAISESWNSVASQYF

clone size: -
J gene: TRBJ2-1
D gene: -
V gene: TRBV4-1
CDR3 DNA: TGCGCCAGCAGCCCGAAGTCAATGGGGGGGCCTCCTTACAATGAGCAGTTCTTC
CDR3 protein: CASSPKSMGGPPYNEQFF

clone size: many
J gene: TRBJ2-7
D gene: TRBD1
V gene: TRBV28
CDR3 DNA: TGTGCCAGCAGGCAACGGACAGGCCCGACCTACGAGCAGTACTTC
CDR3 protein: CASRQRTGPTYEQYF

clone size: medium-sized
J gene: TRBJ2-2
D gene: -
V gene: TRBV6-4
CDR3 DNA: TGTGCCAGCAGTGAGGGGGGACACCTGAACACCGGGGAGCTGTTTTTT
CDR3 protein: CASSEGGHLNTGELFF

clone size: many
J gene: TRBJ2-7
D gene: -
V gene: TRBV7-2
CDR3 DNA: TGTGCCAGCAGCCCGGGACCTAGCTACGAGCAGTACTTC
CDR3 protein: CASSPGPSYEQYF

clone size: few
J gene: TRBJ2-5
D gene: -
V gene: TRBV6-5
CDR3 DNA: TGTGCCAGCAGTTATCTCGGCCAGGAACAAGAGACCCAGTACTTC
CDR3 protein: CASSYLGQEQETQYF

clone size: few
J gene: TRBJ1-2
D gene: -
V gene: TRBV28
CDR3 DNA: TGTGCCAGCAATCGGGACCTGGTGGACTATGGCTACACCTTC
CDR3 protein: CASNRDLVDYGYTF

clone size: many
J gene: TRBJ2-4
D gene: TRBD1
V gene: TRBV6-2/TRBV6-3
CDR3 DNA: TGTGCCGTCAGGGGGACAGGGAGGAAAAACATTCAGTACTTC
CDR3 protein: CAVRGTGRKNIQYF

clone size: few
J gene: TRBJ2-7
D gene: -
V gene: TRBV7-9
CDR3 DNA: TGTGCCAGCAGCTTATCAGCGGGCGAGCAGTACTTC
CDR3 protein: CASSLSAGEQYF

clone size: few
J gene: TRBJ2-3
D gene: -
V gene: TRBV10-3
CDR3 DNA: TGTGCCATCAGTGAGTCGGGGGCAGATACGCAGTATTTT
CDR3 protein: CAISESGADTQYF

clone size: -
J gene: TRBJ1-1
D gene: TRBD1
V gene: TRBV5-4
CDR3 DNA: TGTGCCAGCAGTACCGGGACAGGGGTCACTGAAGCTTTCTTT
CDR3 protein: CASSTGTGVTEAFF

clone size: few
J gene: TRBJ1-2
D gene: -
V gene: TRBV12-3/TRBV12-4
CDR3 DNA: TGTGCCAGCAGTTTAAGGACCCACTATGGCTACACCTTC
CDR3 protein: CASSLRTHYGYTF

clone size: -
J gene: TRBJ1-2
D gene: -
V gene: TRBV7-9
CDR3 DNA: -
CDR3 protein: CASSFGNGYTF

clone size: -
J gene: TRBJ2-1
D gene: TRBD2
V gene: TRBV27
CDR3 DNA: TGTGCCAGCACCTCCCTAGCGGGGGAGTACAATGAGCAGTTCTTC
CDR3 protein: CASTSLAGEYNEQFF

clone size: few
J gene: TRBJ2-4
D gene: -
V gene: TRBV11-2
CDR3 DNA: TGTGCCAGCAGCGACCTCCAGAGTATAGCCAAAAACATTCAGTACTTC
CDR3 protein: CASSDLQSIAKNIQYF

clone size: many
J gene: TRBJ2-7
D gene: TRBD1
V gene: TRBV27
CDR3 DNA: TGTGCCAGCAGTTTGACAGGGTCCGAGCAGTACTTC
CDR3 protein: CASSLTGSEQYF

clone size: few
J gene: TRBJ2-5
D gene: TRBD1
V gene: TRBV5-4
CDR3 DNA: TGTGCCAGCAGCTGGGGGACAGGGCAAGAGACCCAGTACTTC
CDR3 protein: CASSWGTGQETQYF

clone size: few
J gene: TRBJ2-5
D gene: TRBD1
V gene: TRBV10-3
CDR3 DNA: TGTGCCATCAGTGAGTCTGCTGGGACAGGGACTCAAGAGACCCAGTACTTC
CDR3 protein: CAISESAGTGTQETQYF

clone size: few
J gene: TRBJ2-7
D gene: -
V gene: TRBV4-3
CDR3 DNA: TGCGCCAGCAGCCAAGAGGGAGAAGGGACGTACGAGCAGTACTTC
CDR3 protein: CASSQEGEGTYEQYF

clone size: -
J gene: TRBJ1-1
D gene: -
V gene: TRBV29-1
CDR3 DNA: TGCAGCGTTTCAGGGGTGAACACTGAAGCTTTCTTT
CDR3 protein: CSVSGVNTEAFF

clone size: -
J gene: TRBJ1-1
D gene: -
V gene: TRBV7-2
CDR3 DNA: TGTGCCAGCAGCTCTGAGAGGGGGAACACTGAAGCTTTCTTT
CDR3 protein: CASSSERGNTEAFF

clone size: -
J gene: TRBJ2-7
D gene: TRBD1
V gene: TRBV20-1
CDR3 DNA: TGCAGTGCTACCTCCTCGACAGGGTACGAGCAGTACTTC
CDR3 protein: CSATSSTGYEQYF

clone size: many
J gene: TRBJ2-2
D gene: TRBD1
V gene: TRBV10-3
CDR3 DNA: TGTGCCATCAGAACCGGACAGGGACTCACCGGGGAGCTGTTTTTT
CDR3 protein: CAIRTGQGLTGELFF

clone size: -
J gene: TRBJ2-2
D gene: TRBD2
V gene: TRBV24-1
CDR3 DNA: TGTGCCACCTCGAAGCAGCGGGGGAACACCGGGGAGCTGTTTTTT
CDR3 protein: CATSKQRGNTGELFF

clone size: few
J gene: TRBJ1-2
D gene: TRBD1
V gene: TRBV29-1
CDR3 DNA: TGCAGCGTCTCGGACAGGGAGGAGGATGGCTACACCTTC
CDR3 protein: CSVSDREEDGYTF

clone size: many
J gene: TRBJ1-5
D gene: -
V gene: TRBV19
CDR3 DNA: TGTGCCAGTAGCCCAAATGGGGGGCTCAGCAATCAGCCCCAGCATTTT
CDR3 protein: CASSPNGGLSNQPQHF

clone size: -
J gene: TRBJ1-6
D gene: -
V gene: TRBV27
CDR3 DNA: TGTGCCAGCAGTTTCCGACCCACAGGGAGCTCCTATAATTCACCCCTCCACTTT
CDR3 protein: CASSFRPTGSSYNSPLHF

clone size: -
J gene: TRBJ1-1
D gene: -
V gene: TRBV29-1
CDR3 DNA: TGCAGCGCCACCGAGGGGGGTGCTTTCTTT
CDR3 protein: CSATEGGAFF

clone size: few
J gene: TRBJ1-4
D gene: TRBD1
V gene: TRBV9
CDR3 DNA: TGTGCCAGCAGCGAGGGACAGGGGAATGAAAAACTGTTTTTT
CDR3 protein: CASSEGQGNEKLFF

clone size: few
J gene: TRBJ1-1
D gene: -
V gene: TRBV20-1
CDR3 DNA: TGCAGTGCTAGAGTTGGGAACACTGAAGCTTTCTTT
CDR3 protein: CSARVGNTEAFF

clone size: -
J gene: TRBJ1-6
D gene: TRBD1
V gene: TRBV3-1
CDR3 DNA: TGTGCCAGCAGCCTGACAGGGGGGAATTCAGCCCTCCACTTT
CDR3 protein: CASSLTGGNSALHF

clone size: -
J gene: TRBJ2-3
D gene: TRBD1
V gene: TRBV20-1
CDR3 DNA: TGCAGTGCTTTGGATGGGAGACAGGGCCCAGATACGCAGTATTTT
CDR3 protein: CSALDGRQGPDTQYF

clone size: many
J gene: TRBJ2-5
D gene: TRBD2
V gene: TRBV27
CDR3 DNA: TGTGCCAGCAGTTTGGGCGGGGGGGCCCAAGAGACCCAGTACTTC
CDR3 protein: CASSLGGGAQETQYF

clone size: -
J gene: TRBJ1-2
D gene: -
V gene: TRBV12-3/TRBV12-4
CDR3 DNA: TGTGCCAGCAGTTTTGGGGCCTATGGCTACACCTTC
CDR3 protein: CASSFGAYGYTF

clone size: -
J gene: TRBJ1-6
D gene: -
V gene: TRBV6-6
CDR3 DNA: TGTGCCAGCAGTTACATGGGAGGGGGCTATAATTCACCCCTCCACTTT
CDR3 protein: CASSYMGGGYNSPLHF

clone size: few
J gene: TRBJ1-2
D gene: -
V gene: TRBV10-3
CDR3 DNA: TGTGCCATCTCATCATCAGGCGGCTACACCTTC
CDR3 protein: CAISSSGGYTF

clone size: many
J gene: TRBJ2-7
D gene: TRBD2
V gene: TRBV28
CDR3 DNA: TGTGCCAGCAGCCCACTAGCGGGGGGCCTGACCTACGAGCAGTACTTC
CDR3 protein: CASSPLAGGLTYEQYF

clone size: few
J gene: TRBJ2-7
D gene: TRBD1
V gene: TRBV6-1
CDR3 DNA: TGTGCCAGCAGTGGCCGGACAGGGACCTACGAGCAGTACTTC
CDR3 protein: CASSGRTGTYEQYF

clone size: -
J gene: TRBJ1-6
D gene: -
V gene: TRBV12-3/TRBV12-4
CDR3 DNA: TGTGCCAGCAGTTTAGGGGAACAAGTCAATTCACCCCTCCACTTT
CDR3 protein: CASSLGEQVNSPLHF